Shown below are 27 T cell receptor beta chains from a single sample sequenced in a study of blood T cell repertoires in COVID-19. Clones were read by immunoSEQ multiplex PCR, and TCRdb kept only the in-frame ones, dropping some. The table lists about 280,000 clones, 85% of them singletons. Material for sequencing was PBMCs or T cells enriched from blood (not recorded which). These receptors all stem from a woman aged 45-65 years who had recovered from COVID-19.

The chain has TRBV30 and TRBJ1-6; 7 nucleotides agree with TRBD1. After removal of 3 bases from V and 9 bases from J, the junction contained 5 bases not matched to a gene. Looked up from germline, CDR1 is GTSNPN and CDR2 is SVGIG (reference sequence). The CDR3 totals 13 residues. CDR3 bases: TGTGCCTGGAGGGGGACAGATTTTTCACCCCTCCACTTT. It translates to CAWRGTDFSPLHF. The entire variable domain, with the rest obtained from reference TRBV30 and TRBJ1-6, is as follows: SQTIHQWPATLVQPVGSPLSLECTVEGTSNPNLYWYRQAAGRGLQLLFYSVGIGQISSEVPQNLSASRPQDRQFILSSKKLLLSDSGFYLCAWRGTDFSPLHFGNGTRLTVT.

This clone was detected a few times. The chain links TRBV5-1 to TRBJ2-2; a possible D gene is TRBD2 (5 bases). Germline V gene data show CDR1 as SGHRS and CDR2 as YFSETQ. V was clipped by 4 bases and J by 4 bases, with 11 bases between them. The CDR3 is 14 residues long. Here the CDR3 reads CASSIREGTGELFF. The DNA of the CDR3 is TGCGCCAGCAGCATCAGAGAGGGCACCGGGGAGCTGTTTTTT.

The V call is TRBV2, the J call TRBJ2-1, with 11 bases identical to TRBD2. The J segment lost 8 bases and the V segment lost 6 bases, leaving 9 bases of the junction unmatched. Germline lookup yields CDR1 SNHLY and CDR2 FYNNEI. The CDR3 is 15 amino acids. The CDR3 here is CASRPLAGGSDEQFF. The CDR3 DNA follows: TGTGCCAGCAGACCCCTAGCGGGGGGATCGGATGAGCAGTTCTTC.

The chain carries TRBV7-2 and TRBJ2-1; 7 nucleotides line up with TRBD2. Germline V gene sequence: CDR1 SGHTA, CDR2 FQGNSA. The trim removed 4 bases at V and 7 bases at J, leaving 7 bases unmatched. The CDR3 consists of 14 residues. CDR3 sequence: CASSSREGGNEQFF. CDR3 coding DNA: TGTGCCAGCAGCTCGAGGGAGGGCGGGAATGAGCAGTTCTTC.

V gene TRBV11-2 combines with J gene TRBJ1-1; D is ambiguous. CDR1 SGHAT and CDR2 FQNNGV come from the germline V gene. This CDR3 spans 16 amino acids. Trimming cost V 6 bases and J 3 bases, with 20 bases left between them. The CDR3 reads CASSPRERVGDTEAFF. In nucleotides, the CDR3 is TGTGCCAGCAGTCCTCGGGAGAGGGTTGGGGACACTGAAGCTTTCTTT.

For the CDR3, the DNA is TGCGCCAGCAGCTTGGGGCAGTTATCCCCTGGAAACACCATATATTTT. This translates into CASSLGQLSPGNTIYF. This chain links TRBV5-1 with TRBJ1-3, with unresolved D. CDR3 length: 16 amino acids. From germline, CDR1 is SGHRS and CDR2 YFSETQ. V shed 0 bases and J shed 2 bases, with 12 bases lying between them.

This clone was seen only a few times. The gene calls are TRBV4-1 and TRBJ2-7; 11 positions match TRBD2. The CDR3 runs 18 residues. The germline V gene has CDR1 MGHRA and CDR2 YSYEKL. The ends lost 5 bases at V and 2 bases at J; junction bases unmatched: 14. The CDR3 here is CASSTGTGLSGRAYEQYF. The CDR3 DNA follows: TGCGCCAGCAGCACGGGGACAGGGCTTAGCGGGAGGGCCTACGAGCAGTACTTC.

The chain employs TRBV4-1 and TRBJ2-5; 11 bases align to TRBD2. The CDR3 extends over 17 amino acids. Germline CDR1 and CDR2: MGHRA and YSYEKL. The V and J ends lost 4 bases and 5 bases, in that order; junction bases with no gene match: 12. CDR3 in amino acids: CASSRQNSGGARETQYF. As DNA, the CDR3 is TGCGCCAGCAGCCGACAAAATAGCGGGGGGGCCCGTGAGACCCAGTACTTC.

The rearrangement uses TRBV28 and TRBJ1-2, with a possible D match to TRBD1 (6 bases). Germline CDR1 reads MDHEN; CDR2 reads SYDVKM. The CDR3 runs 14 residues. Trimming cost V 2 bases and J 5 bases, with 12 bases left between them. This chain's CDR3 is CASSLLRGQYGYTF. The DNA for the CDR3 is TGTGCCAGCAGTTTACTCCGTGGACAGTATGGCTACACCTTC.

This chain connects TRBV4-2 to TRBJ2-2; 12 positions agree with TRBD1. The CDR3 runs 15 residues. J lost 3 bases, V lost 5 bases, and 1 base had no gene match. From germline, CDR1 is LGHNA and CDR2 YNFKEQ. The CDR3 sequence: CASSRDRGHTGELFF. Written as DNA, the CDR3 is TGTGCCAGCAGCAGGGACAGGGGGCACACCGGGGAGCTGTTTTTT.

The V and J genes are TRBV3-1 (or the pseudogene TRBV3-2) and TRBJ1-1; D is perhaps TRBD1 (6 bases). Trimming took off 6 bases at V and 0 bases at J, with 14 bases between the two ends. The CDR3 length is 15 residues. Germline CDR1 LGHDT, CDR2 YNNKEL (reference sequence). The CDR3 region has the DNA TGTGCCAGCAGGGGACGGGACACCATGAACACTGAAGCTTTCTTT. Translating it yields CASRGRDTMNTEAFF.

The gene calls are TRBV7-2 and TRBJ2-1; 14 bases agree with TRBD2. Germline V gene sequence: CDR1 SGHTA, CDR2 FQGNSA. CDR3 size: 15 residues. J lost 9 bases, V lost 5 bases, and 6 bases had no gene match. Here the CDR3 reads CASSRGLAGEGEQFF. The CDR3 DNA reads TGTGCCAGCAGCCGGGGACTAGCGGGAGAGGGTGAGCAGTTCTTC.

The CDR3 region is CASSPRTGEETQYF. CDR3 nucleotide sequence: TGTGCCAGCAGCCCAAGGACAGGGGAAGAGACCCAGTACTTC. J is TRBJ2-5 and V is TRBV6-5; 9 positions agree with TRBD1. The CDR3 loop spans 14 amino acids. The germline gives CDR1 MNHEY, CDR2 SVGAGI. V lost 6 bases, J lost 3 bases, and 5 bases stayed unmatched.

The V and J genes are TRBV6-5 and TRBJ1-2; a possible D gene is TRBD1 (5 bases). Germline-derived CDR1 and CDR2 are MNHEY and SVGAGI. The CDR3 loop spans 14 amino acids. V was cut by 7 bases and J by 5 bases, with 17 bases left in between. The CDR3 nucleotides are TGTGCCAGCACCCCGGGCAGGGAGGGTTATGGCTACACCTTC. It is translated as CASTPGREGYGYTF.

The V gene is TRBV3-1 (or the pseudogene TRBV3-2), the J gene TRBJ2-7, with TRBD2 identical over 10 bases. CDR1 LGHDT and CDR2 YNNKEL come from the germline V gene (reference sequence). CDR3 length: 14 amino acids. Trimming cost V 4 bases and J 2 bases; bases outside gene matches: 2. As DNA, the CDR3 is TGTGCCAGCAGCCCTCTAGCGGGAGCCTACGAGCAGTACTTC. Its protein product is CASSPLAGAYEQYF.

This chain connects TRBV5-1 to TRBJ1-2, with D hard to call. Looked up from germline, CDR1 is SGHRS and CDR2 is YFSETQ. Trimming removed 4 bases at V and 0 bases at J, with 10 bases between. This CDR3 is built from 14 residues. The DNA for the CDR3 is TGCGCCAGCAGCCGTGTCCGCGCTAACTATGGCTACACCTTC. Its protein product is CASSRVRANYGYTF.

This clone was detected only a few times. The genes are TRBV7-3 and TRBJ2-7; D is uncertain. V lost 0 bases to trimming and J lost 5 bases, with 8 bases between them. Germline V gene data show CDR1 as SGHTA and CDR2 as FQGTGA. This CDR3 spans 13 amino acids. DNA of the CDR3: TGTGCCAGCAGCTTAACGTTGGGCCACGAGCAGTACTTC. Amino acids: CASSLTLGHEQYF. Full variable domain (rest looked up from reference TRBV7-3 and TRBJ2-7): GAGVSQTPSNKVTEKGKYVELRCDPISGHTALYWYRQSLGQGPEFLIYFQGTGAADDSGLPNDRFFAVRPEGSVSTLKIQRTERGDSAVYLCASSLTLGHEQYFGPGTRLTVT.

The chain combines TRBV2 with TRBJ2-2, with D maybe TRBD2 (7 bases). Germline V lookup: CDR1 SNHLY, CDR2 FYNNEI. The CDR3 loop spans 14 amino acids. The V and J ends lost 10 bases and 3 bases respectively, with 15 bases between them. Here the CDR3 DNA reads TGTGCCACCAGGCGGGGGCCTTACACCGGGGAGCTGTTTTTT. Its protein product is CATRRGPYTGELFF.

The chain carries TRBV7-8 and TRBJ2-2; possibly TRBD1 for D (5 bases). Germline lookup yields CDR1 SGHVS and CDR2 FQNEAQ. V shed 2 bases and J shed 5 bases, with 12 bases lying between them. This CDR3 comprises 15 residues. The CDR3 sequence: CASSLRSSGTGELFF. For the CDR3, the DNA is TGTGCCAGCAGCTTAAGGTCTTCAGGGACCGGGGAGCTGTTTTTT.

This chain joins TRBV7-9 and TRBJ1-2, with D possibly being TRBD1 (6 bases). Germline V gene data show CDR1 as SEHNR and CDR2 as FQNEAQ (reference sequence). CDR3 length: 14 amino acids. Trimming pared 5 bases from V and 3 bases from J, leaving 13 bases between. The CDR3 DNA follows: TGTGCCAGCAGCCGCAGAGGGGGGGACTATGGCTACACCTTC. This encodes CASSRRGGDYGYTF. Supplemented by reference TRBV7-9 and TRBJ1-2, the full variable domain reads DTGVSQNPRHKITKRGQNVTFRCDPISEHNRLYWYRQTLGQGPEFLTYFQNEAQLEKSRLLSDRFSAERPKGSFSTLEIQRTEQGDSAMYLCASSRRGGDYGYTFGSGTRLTVV.

The gene calls are TRBV7-8 and TRBJ1-1; D might be TRBD1 (5 bases). The CDR3 spans 14 residues. Deletions cut 0 bases from V and 5 bases from J, with 10 bases between. The germline V gene encodes CDR1 SGHVS and CDR2 FQNEAQ. The CDR3: CASSLAGKGTEAFF. DNA for the CDR3: TGTGCCAGCAGCTTAGCAGGGAAGGGGACTGAAGCTTTCTTT. The whole variable domain, filled in from reference TRBV7-8 and TRBJ1-1, reads GAGVSQSPRYKVAKRGQDVALRCDPISGHVSLFWYQQALGQGPEFLTYFQNEAQLDKSGLPSDRFFAERPEGSVSTLKIQRTQQEDSAVYLCASSLAGKGTEAFFGQGTRLTVV.

The chain has TRBV19 and TRBJ2-3; 7 positions agree with TRBD2. V lost 7 bases to trimming and J lost 2 bases; unmatched junction nucleotides: 9. Germline CDR1 reads LNHDA; CDR2 reads SQIVND (reference sequence). The length of the CDR3 is 15 residues. CDR3 region: CASKRSSGITDTQYF. The CDR3 DNA is TGTGCCAGTAAAAGGTCTAGCGGAATCACAGATACGCAGTATTTT.

The gene calls are TRBV6-5 and TRBJ2-7, with 7 positions matching TRBD1. Trimming took 10 bases from V and 0 from J; bases not matched to a gene: 6. CDR1 and CDR2 from the germline V gene are MNHEY and SVGAGI. This CDR3 is built from 13 residues. CDR3 loop: CATSRDSSYEQYF. CDR3 DNA: TGTGCCACCTCCCGGGACAGCTCCTACGAGCAGTACTTC.

This clone was detected a few times. The V call is TRBV4-3, the J call TRBJ1-1; 9 bases are a match to TRBD1. From germline, CDR1 is LGHNA and CDR2 YSLEER. The CDR3 has 13 amino acids. Trimming removed 1 base from V and 8 bases from J; junction bases left unmatched: 2. The CDR3 DNA is TGCGCCAGCAGCCAAGTTGGGACAGGGGAAGCTTTCTTT. Amino acid sequence: CASSQVGTGEAFF.

V is TRBV4-3 and J is TRBJ1-5; no reliable D call. The CDR3 extends over 14 amino acids. Trimming stripped 0 bases from V and 6 bases from J, with 9 bases between. Germline V gene sequence: CDR1 LGHNA, CDR2 YSLEER. Here the CDR3 DNA reads TGCGCCAGCAGCCAAGATACGCGAGGTCAGCCCCAGCATTTT. Its protein product is CASSQDTRGQPQHF.

This chain links TRBV27 with TRBJ2-7; 7 nucleotides agree with TRBD2. The CDR3 runs 15 residues. The junction had 8 bases not matched to a gene; V was cut back by 6 bases and J by 0 bases. Germline CDR1 MNHEY, CDR2 SMNVEV (reference sequence). Here the CDR3 DNA reads TGTGCCAGCAGCCTCCTGGGGGGGGACTCCTACGAGCAGTACTTC. Residues: CASSLLGGDSYEQYF.

The chain is built from TRBV9 and TRBJ2-7; 10 positions match TRBD2. Trimming took 0 bases from V and 3 from J; bases not matched to a gene: 3. CDR3 length equals 15 residues. CDR1 SGDLS and CDR2 YYNGEE come from the germline V gene. This chain's CDR3 is CASSVGGLALYEQYF. The CDR3, as DNA: TGTGCCAGCAGCGTAGGGGGACTAGCGCTCTACGAGCAGTACTTC.